This TCR beta chain was identified during a study of cytomegalovirus exposure and HLA in healthy donors. Researchers ran the PCR with 60 Vbeta and 13 Jbeta primers. Sequencing was performed with immunoSEQ multiplex PCR; in TCRdb, only in-frame clones are kept and a portion is missing. The data contain 95,000 to 150,000 clones, around three quarters of them singletons. This CDR3 has 16 amino acids. CDR1 is SGHRS, CDR2 YFSETQ, per germline. The J segment lost 5 bases and the V segment lost 2 bases, leaving 7 bases of the junction unmatched. Sequenced: PBMCs. The TCR comes from a woman between 35 and 50 years old in good health and CMV-seropositive. The rearrangement links TRBV5-1 to TRBJ1-6; the match to TRBD1 covers 7 bases. CDR3 nucleotides: TGCGCCAGCAGCTTTAGGGACAGTCGTAATAATTCACCCCTCCACTTT. Translating it yields CASSFRDSRNNSPLHF.